This T cell receptor (beta chain) originates from a study of tumor and adjacent non-tumor tissue in lung cancer. Background on the study: Patients comprised roughly 12 adenocarcinoma, 2 squamous cell carcinoma and 1 small cell lung cancer.

Overall study results and limits: TCR diversity was significantly greater in tumor than normal lung tissue.

This CDR3 contains 13 residues. V lost 6 bases, J lost 0 bases, and 10 bases lay in between. The germline V gene has CDR1 SQVTM and CDR2 ANQGSEA. RNA was extracted from bulk tissue without any cell sorting. On this clonotype itself: Its specificity is unknown.

A modified ARM-PCR protocol with three rounds of nested PCR amplified TCRbeta. TCRdb independently ran MiXCR on the multiplex PCR reads; one entry per CDR3 protein. The sample contains approximately 110,000 distinct CDR3 sequences, approximately 82% of which appear only once. The source material was lung tumor tissue. This sequence originates from a woman aged 55-70 years with non-small cell lung cancer. The genes are TRBV29-1 and TRBJ2-3, with D perhaps matching TRBD1 or TRBD2 (5 bases each). CDR3 in amino acids: CSVHEGSTDTQYF. CDR3 in DNA: TGCAGCGTCCACGAGGGGAGCACAGATACGCAGTATTTT.